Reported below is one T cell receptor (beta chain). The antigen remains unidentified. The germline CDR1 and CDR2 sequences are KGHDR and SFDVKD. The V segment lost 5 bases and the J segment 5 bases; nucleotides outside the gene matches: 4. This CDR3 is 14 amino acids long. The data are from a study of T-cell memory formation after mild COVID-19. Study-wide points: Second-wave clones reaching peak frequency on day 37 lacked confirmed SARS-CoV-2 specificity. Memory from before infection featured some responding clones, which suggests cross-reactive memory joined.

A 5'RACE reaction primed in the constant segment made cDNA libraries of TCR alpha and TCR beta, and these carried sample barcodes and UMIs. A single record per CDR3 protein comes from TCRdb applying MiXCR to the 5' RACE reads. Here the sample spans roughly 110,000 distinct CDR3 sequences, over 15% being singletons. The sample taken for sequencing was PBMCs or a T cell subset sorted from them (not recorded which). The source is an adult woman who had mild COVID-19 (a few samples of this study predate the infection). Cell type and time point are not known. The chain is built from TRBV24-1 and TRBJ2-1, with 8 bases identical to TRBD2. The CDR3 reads CATSGGLGHNEQFF. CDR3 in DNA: TGTGCCACCAGTGGGGGACTAGGGCACAATGAGCAGTTCTTC.